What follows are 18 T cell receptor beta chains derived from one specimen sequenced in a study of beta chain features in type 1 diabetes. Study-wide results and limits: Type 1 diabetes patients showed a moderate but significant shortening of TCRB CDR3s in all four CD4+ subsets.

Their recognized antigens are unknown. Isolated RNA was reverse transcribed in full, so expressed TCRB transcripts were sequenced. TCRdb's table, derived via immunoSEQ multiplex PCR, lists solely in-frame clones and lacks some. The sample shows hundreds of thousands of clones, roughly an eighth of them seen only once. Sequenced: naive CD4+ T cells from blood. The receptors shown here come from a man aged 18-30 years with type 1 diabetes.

The CDR3 nucleotides are TGTGCCATCAGTACGGGCCAGGGGTACACTGAAGCTTTCTTT. It yields the protein CAISTGQGYTEAFF. The V call is TRBV10-3, the J call TRBJ1-1, with D possibly matching TRBD1 (6 bases). Trimming pared 5 bases from V and 3 bases from J, leaving 13 bases between. There are 14 residues in the CDR3. Looked up from germline, CDR1 is ENHRY and CDR2 is SYGVKD.

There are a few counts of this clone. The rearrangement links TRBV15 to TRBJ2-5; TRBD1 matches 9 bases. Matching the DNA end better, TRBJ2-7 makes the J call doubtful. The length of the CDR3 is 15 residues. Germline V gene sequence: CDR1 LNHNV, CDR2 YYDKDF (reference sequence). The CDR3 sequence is CATSRVGTGGAEQYF. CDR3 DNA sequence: TGTGCCACCAGCAGAGTGGGAACAGGGGGCGCCGAGCAGTACTTC.

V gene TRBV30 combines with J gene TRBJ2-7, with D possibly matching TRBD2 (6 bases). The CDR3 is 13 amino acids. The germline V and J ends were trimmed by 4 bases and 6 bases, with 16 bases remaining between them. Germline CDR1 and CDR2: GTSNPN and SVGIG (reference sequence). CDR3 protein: CAWTRGGTGEQYF. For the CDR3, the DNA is TGTGCCTGGACCCGAGGAGGGACGGGCGAGCAGTACTTC.

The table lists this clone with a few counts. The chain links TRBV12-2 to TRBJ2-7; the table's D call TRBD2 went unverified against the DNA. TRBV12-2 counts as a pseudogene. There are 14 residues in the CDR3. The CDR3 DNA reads TGTGCAAGTCGCTGGGGAGGACTGTCCTACGAGCAGTACTTC. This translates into CASRWGGLSYEQYF.

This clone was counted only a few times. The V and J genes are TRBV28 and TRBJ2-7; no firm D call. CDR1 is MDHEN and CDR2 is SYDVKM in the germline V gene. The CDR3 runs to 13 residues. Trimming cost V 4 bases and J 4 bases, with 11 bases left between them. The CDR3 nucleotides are TGTGCCAGCAGTTCGCCGACTGATTACGAGCAGTACTTC. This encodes CASSSPTDYEQYF. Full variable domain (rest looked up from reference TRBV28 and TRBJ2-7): DVKVTQSSRYLVKRTGEKVFLECVQDMDHENMFWYRQDPGLGLRLIYFSYDVKMKEKGDIPEGYSVSREKKERFSLILESASTNQTSMYLCASSSPTDYEQYFGPGTRLTVT.

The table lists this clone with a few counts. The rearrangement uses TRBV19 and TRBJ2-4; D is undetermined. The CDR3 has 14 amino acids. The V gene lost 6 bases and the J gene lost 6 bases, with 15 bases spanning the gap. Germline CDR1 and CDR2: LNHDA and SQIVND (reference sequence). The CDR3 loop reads CASRDGARRNIQYF. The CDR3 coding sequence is TGTGCCAGTAGAGACGGAGCAAGGCGAAACATTCAGTACTTC.

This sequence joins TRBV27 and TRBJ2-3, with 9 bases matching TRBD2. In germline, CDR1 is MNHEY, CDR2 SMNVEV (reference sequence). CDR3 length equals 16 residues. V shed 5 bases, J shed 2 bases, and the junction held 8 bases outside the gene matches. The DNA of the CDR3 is TGTGCCAGCAGTCCCCAAGCGGGGGGCCACACAGATACGCAGTATTTT. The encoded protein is CASSPQAGGHTDTQYF.

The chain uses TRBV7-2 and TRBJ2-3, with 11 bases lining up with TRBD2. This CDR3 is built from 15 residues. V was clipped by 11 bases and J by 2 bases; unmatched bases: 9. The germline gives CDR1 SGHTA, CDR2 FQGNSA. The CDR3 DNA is TGTGCCGGGGCTAGACTAGCGGGGAACACAGATACGCAGTATTTT. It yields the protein CAGARLAGNTDTQYF.

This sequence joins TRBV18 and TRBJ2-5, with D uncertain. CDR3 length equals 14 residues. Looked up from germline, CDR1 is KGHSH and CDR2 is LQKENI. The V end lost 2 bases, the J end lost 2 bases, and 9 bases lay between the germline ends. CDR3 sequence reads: CASSPSQEQETQYF. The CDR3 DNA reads TGTGCCAGCTCACCAAGCCAGGAACAAGAGACCCAGTACTTC.

The CDR3 DNA reads TGTGCCAGCAGCGTGACAGGGTCCTATGGCTACACCTTC. This gives the protein CASSVTGSYGYTF. This chain links TRBV7-8 with TRBJ1-2; 7 bases align to TRBD1. Per germline, CDR1 SGHVS and CDR2 FQNEAQ. This CDR3 contains 13 residues. Unmatched junction bases numbered 4, after V lost 5 bases and J lost 4 bases.

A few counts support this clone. The chain's CDR3 is CAISTGFGYTF. In DNA, the CDR3 is TGTGCCATCAGTACAGGGTTTGGCTACACCTTC. The chain is built from TRBV10-3 and TRBJ1-2, with D possibly TRBD1 on 6 matching bases. The CDR3 extends over 11 amino acids. Germline lookup yields CDR1 ENHRY and CDR2 SYGVKD. Trimming left V 5 bases short and J 7 bases short, with 8 bases between.

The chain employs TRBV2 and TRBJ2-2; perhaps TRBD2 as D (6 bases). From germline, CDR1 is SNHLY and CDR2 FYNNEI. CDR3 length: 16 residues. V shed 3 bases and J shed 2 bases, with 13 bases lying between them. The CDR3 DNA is TGTGCCAGCAGTGACCAGGGAGGTCTCAACACCGGGGAGCTGTTTTTT. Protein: CASSDQGGLNTGELFF.

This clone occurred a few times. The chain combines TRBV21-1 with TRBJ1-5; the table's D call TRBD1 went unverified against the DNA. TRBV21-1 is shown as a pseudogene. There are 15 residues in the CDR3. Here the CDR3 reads CASSARTGGWQPQHF. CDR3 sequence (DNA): TGTGCCAGCAGCGCTCGGACAGGGGGCTGGCAGCCCCAGCATTTT.

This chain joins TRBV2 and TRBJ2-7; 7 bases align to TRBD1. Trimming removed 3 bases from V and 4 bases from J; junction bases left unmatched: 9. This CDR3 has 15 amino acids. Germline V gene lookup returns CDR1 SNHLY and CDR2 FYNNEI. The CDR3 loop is CASSEDRGPVYEQYF. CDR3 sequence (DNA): TGTGCCAGCAGTGAGGATAGGGGGCCGGTTTACGAGCAGTACTTC.

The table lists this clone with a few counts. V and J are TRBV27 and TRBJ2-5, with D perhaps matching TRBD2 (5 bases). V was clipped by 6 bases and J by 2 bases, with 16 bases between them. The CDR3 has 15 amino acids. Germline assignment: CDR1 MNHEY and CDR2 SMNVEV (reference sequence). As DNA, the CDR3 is TGTGCCAGCAGGCCCCGGGGTGTCCCACAAGAGACCCAGTACTTC. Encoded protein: CASRPRGVPQETQYF.

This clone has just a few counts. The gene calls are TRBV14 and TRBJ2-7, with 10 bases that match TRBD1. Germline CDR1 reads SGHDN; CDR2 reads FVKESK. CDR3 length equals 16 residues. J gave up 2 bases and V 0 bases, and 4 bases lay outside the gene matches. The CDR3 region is CASSQDRGQGTYEQYF. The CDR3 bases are TGTGCCAGCAGCCAAGATCGGGGACAGGGGACCTACGAGCAGTACTTC.

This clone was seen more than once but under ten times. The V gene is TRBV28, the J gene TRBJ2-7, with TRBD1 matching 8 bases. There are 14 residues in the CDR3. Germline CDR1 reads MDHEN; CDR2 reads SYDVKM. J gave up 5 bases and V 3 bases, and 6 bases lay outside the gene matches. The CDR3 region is CASSLAGGRDEQYF. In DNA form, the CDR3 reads TGTGCCAGCAGTTTGGCAGGGGGCAGAGACGAGCAGTACTTC.

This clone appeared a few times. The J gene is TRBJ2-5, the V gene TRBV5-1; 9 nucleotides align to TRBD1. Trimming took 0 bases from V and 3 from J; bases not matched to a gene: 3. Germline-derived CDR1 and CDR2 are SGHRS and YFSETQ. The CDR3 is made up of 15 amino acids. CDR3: CASSLDRGREETQYF. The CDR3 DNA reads TGCGCCAGCAGCTTGGACAGGGGGCGCGAAGAGACCCAGTACTTC.